This T cell receptor beta chain was recorded in a study of cytomegalovirus exposure and HLA in healthy donors. PCR primers comprised 60 Vbeta and 13 Jbeta primers. In the authors' workflow: A follow-up analysis tallied 73 million or so unique TCR beta chains, roughly 11 million shared. Produced via immunoSEQ multiplex PCR; TCRdb's table is partial and in-frame only. The V and J calls and clone size were taken over from that table, and D and trimming were inferred from the DNA. The sample has hundreds of thousands of clones, 78% seen once. To note about this clone: Its antigen is undetermined.

In germline, CDR1 is SGDLS, CDR2 YYNGEE. The V and J ends lost 7 bases and 2 bases respectively, with 14 bases between them. The CDR3 length is 14 residues. Findings of the study overall: The study reported that TCR beta sequences accurately predicted HLA-A and HLA-B alleles in most subjects. The investigators catalogued 150 to 200 TCR beta chains as cytomegalovirus-associated. Three CMV-associated chains proved CMV antigen-specific in vitro.

The chain has TRBV9 and TRBJ2-3; a weak D match, TRBD2 (6 bases). This TCR was recovered from a boy younger than 18 in good health and CMV-seronegative. Sequenced input: PBMCs. DNA for the CDR3: TGTGCCAGCGGCGGTAGCGGTTTCACAGATACGCAGTATTTT. It translates to CASGGSGFTDTQYF.